One sample yielded the 14 T cell receptor beta chains listed below, sequenced in a study of CD8+ T cells in alopecia areata. Collected material from alopecia areata patients comprised lesional scalp punch biopsies and peripheral blood. Sequencing templates came from extracted RNA that was reverse transcribed into cDNA. Libraries were prepared by immunoSEQ multiplex PCR; TCRdb keeps only in-frame clonotypes and omits some of them. The table records about 12,000 clones, approximately 65% of them present only once. The sequencing input was skin. All receptors derive from a human donor with alopecia areata.

This clone was recorded a few times. The V gene is TRBV6-5, the J gene TRBJ2-7; 11 bases match TRBD1. J gave up 4 bases and V 0 bases, and 2 bases lay outside the gene matches. Germline lookup yields CDR1 MNHEY and CDR2 SVGAGI. This CDR3 is 15 amino acids long. The CDR3 DNA reads as TGTGCCAGCAGTTACTCCGGGACAGGGGGTTACGAGCAGTACTTC. This encodes CASSYSGTGGYEQYF.

This chain joins TRBV29-1 and TRBJ2-5; tentatively, D is TRBD1 (7 bases). Germline values: CDR1 SQVTM, CDR2 ANQGSEA. This CDR3 has 15 residues. The V and J ends lost 7 bases and 5 bases respectively, with 23 bases between them. Here the CDR3 reads CSGRGQAWAGETQYF. The CDR3 DNA reads as TGCAGCGGAAGGGGGCAGGCTTGGGCGGGGGAGACCCAGTACTTC.

This clone has only a few counts. Other DNA sequences in the sample encode the same CDR3. This sequence joins TRBV4-1 and TRBJ1-1; D unclear. With 0 bases removed from V and 5 bases from J, the gap between germline ends came to 7 bases. The germline gives CDR1 MGHRA, CDR2 YSYEKL. The CDR3 is 13 residues long. CDR3 DNA sequence: TGCGCCAGCAGCCAAGACGGGGAGACTGAAGCTTTCTTT. This sequence encodes CASSQDGETEAFF.

The chain recombines TRBV6-1 with TRBJ2-7; weak D call: TRBD2 (6 bases). Germline V gives CDR1 MNHNS, CDR2 SASEGT. CDR3 length: 15 residues. V was trimmed by 4 bases and J by 3 bases, leaving 16 bases between them. The CDR3 sequence is CASSGSGTVFYEQYF. The DNA of the CDR3 is TGTGCCAGCAGTGGATCCGGGACTGTGTTCTACGAGCAGTACTTC.

The chain employs TRBV6-4 and TRBJ2-3, with unresolved D. The CDR3 is 15 amino acids. Germline V gene lookup returns CDR1 MRHNA and CDR2 SNTAGT. V was shortened by 2 bases and J by 3 bases, with 12 bases between the two germline ends. CDR3 sequence reads: CASSDGLSPTDTQYF. The CDR3 coding sequence is TGTGCCAGCAGTGACGGGTTAAGCCCTACAGATACGCAGTATTTT.

The chain has TRBV5-1 and TRBJ2-1; 9 bases are shared with TRBD1. Germline values: CDR1 SGHRS, CDR2 YFSETQ. The CDR3 contains 17 residues. V lost 0 bases to trimming and J lost 7 bases; unmatched junction nucleotides: 11. This CDR3 reads CASSLVGRDRVVNEQFF. The CDR3 bases are TGCGCCAGCAGCTTGGTGGGACGGGACAGGGTAGTAAATGAGCAGTTCTTC.

The chain joins TRBV28 to TRBJ2-5, with 9 bases matching TRBD2. TRBJ2-7 matches the DNA end more closely, so the J call is doubtful. The CDR3 spans 14 residues. Germline CDR1 reads MDHEN; CDR2 reads SYDVKM. The CDR3 nucleotides are TGTGCCAGCAGTTTAGGCGGGAGGGCTTACGAGCAGTACTTC. This translates into CASSLGGRAYEQYF.

V gene TRBV7-9 combines with J gene TRBJ2-5; TRBD1 matches 8 bases. CDR3 length equals 16 residues. In germline, CDR1 is SEHNR, CDR2 FQNEAQ (reference sequence). V gave up 2 bases and J gave up 3 bases; unmatched junction bases: 8. The CDR3 nucleotides are TGTGCCAGCAGCTTAATACAGGGGGGATTGGAAGAGACCCAGTACTTC. This sequence encodes CASSLIQGGLEETQYF. The full variable domain, its missing parts supplied by reference TRBV7-9 and TRBJ2-5, is DTGVSQNPRHKITKRGQNVTFRCDPISEHNRLYWYRQTLGQGPEFLTYFQNEAQLEKSRLLSDRFSAERPKGSFSTLEIQRTEQGDSAMYLCASSLIQGGLEETQYFGPGTRLLVL.

The CDR3 loop reads CASSSSGATDTQYF. Written as DNA, the CDR3 is TGTGCCAGCAGCAGCTCGGGAGCAACAGATACGCAGTATTTT. The V gene is TRBV5-6, the J gene TRBJ2-3; a weak D match, TRBD2 (6 bases). This CDR3 is built from 14 residues. Germline assignment: CDR1 SGHDT and CDR2 YYEEEE. Trimming shortened V by 4 bases and J by 3 bases, and 12 bases separated the two germline ends.

The chain couples TRBV30 to TRBJ1-5, with D possibly TRBD1 on 5 matching bases. The CDR3 spans 13 residues. Germline V lookup: CDR1 GTSNPN, CDR2 SVGIG (reference sequence). V was shortened by 1 base and J by 9 bases, with 13 bases between the two germline ends. As DNA, the CDR3 is TGTGCCTGGAGTGAGACAGCCGCGGGGCCCCAGCATTTT. As protein: CAWSETAAGPQHF.

The chain recombines TRBV9 with TRBJ2-1; tentative D call: TRBD2 (5 bases). V shed 4 bases and J shed 8 bases, with 13 bases lying between them. The CDR3 contains 13 residues. Germline V lookup: CDR1 SGDLS, CDR2 YYNGEE. In nucleotides, the CDR3 is TGTGCCAGCAGCCCCGAGAGGAGGCATGAGCAGTTCTTC. It translates to CASSPERRHEQFF.

The chain links TRBV5-4 to TRBJ2-1; a weak D match, TRBD1 (6 bases). CDR3 length equals 18 residues. V dropped 1 base and J dropped 0 bases, with 17 bases sitting between them. The V gene's germline CDR1 is SGHNT and CDR2 YYREEE (reference sequence). CDR3 coding DNA: TGTGCCAGCAGCTTGCCCAAGGCAGGGGCCAGCTCCTACAATGAGCAGTTCTTC. As protein: CASSLPKAGASSYNEQFF.

The V gene is TRBV4-1, the J gene TRBJ2-3; the D is unclear. Trimming shortened V by 3 bases and J by 8 bases, and 21 bases separated the two germline ends. The CDR3 length is 16 residues. Germline-derived CDR1 and CDR2 are MGHRA and YSYEKL. CDR3 DNA: TGCGCCAGCAGCCACCGCCCGACCGGCCCTACGGGTACGCAGTATTTT. The encoded protein is CASSHRPTGPTGTQYF.

Sample share makes this clone medium-sized. The chain employs TRBV15 and TRBJ2-1; D not certain. Germline CDR1 is LNHNV and CDR2 is YYDKDF (reference sequence). V lost 4 bases and J lost 4, with 2 bases in between. The CDR3 runs to 11 residues. CDR3 DNA sequence: TGTGCCACCAGCAAATACAATGAGCAGTTCTTC. This sequence encodes CATSKYNEQFF.